This is a list of T cell receptor beta chains from one sample in a study of T-cell memory formation after mild COVID-19. MiXCR, run by TCRdb on the 5' RACE reads, gives a single entry per CDR3 protein. The sample records a few hundred thousand distinct CDR3 sequences, 10% being singletons. What was sequenced was PBMCs or a T cell subset sorted from them (not recorded which). The receptors stem from a young man who had mild COVID-19 (a few samples of this study predate the infection). Cell type and time point are not known. The CDR3 runs from the conserved cysteine through the conserved F or W. A D gene is named only where the DNA matches it firmly. The size of a clone is reported for some rows only, either as once, few or many, or as a class for expanded clones.

abundance | len | d_gene | j_gene | v_gene | CDR3nt | CDR3aa
- | 17 | - | TRBJ2-6 | TRBV9 | TGTGCCAGCAGCCCCACGTACGGGGTCCCTGGGGCCAACGTCCTGACTTTC | CASSPTYGVPGANVLTF
- | 13 | - | TRBJ2-5 | TRBV7-2 | TGTGCCAGCAGCTTAGTCGGAAAAGAGACCCAGTACTTC | CASSLVGKETQYF
- | 12 | - | TRBJ1-1 | TRBV11-1 | TGTGCCAGCAGCTGGCACGGTGCGGGGGCTTTCTTT | CASSWHGAGAFF
- | 15 | TRBD1 | TRBJ1-1 | TRBV6-2/TRBV6-3 | TGTGCCAGCAGTGGGGACAGGGTGTGGTGGACTGAAGCTTTCTTT | CASSGDRVWWTEAFF
few | 14 | TRBD1 | TRBJ1-6 | TRBV10-3 | TGTGCCATCAGCAAGACAGGGGAGGATTCACCCCTCCACTTT | CAISKTGEDSPLHF
- | 17 | TRBD1 | TRBJ2-2 | TRBV6-5 | TGTGCCAGCAGTCCAGGAGTTGGCAGGGGGCATACCGGGGAGCTGTTTTTT | CASSPGVGRGHTGELFF
- | 14 | - | TRBJ2-7 | TRBV6-1 | TGTGCCAGCAGTGGACCCTGGGGCTCCTACGAGCAGTACTTC | CASSGPWGSYEQYF
few | 17 | TRBD1 | TRBJ1-5 | TRBV20-1 | TGCAGTGCTAGAGGATTTCAGGGGGGCTTCGCCAATCAGCCCCAGCATTTT | CSARGFQGGFANQPQHF
- | 15 | - | TRBJ2-5 | TRBV5-1 | TGCGCCAGCGCGGGCGGGGCCGGGCATGCGGAGACCCAGTACTTC | CASAGGAGHAETQYF
- | 14 | - | TRBJ2-2 | TRBV3-1 | TGTGCCAGCAGCCATCGACAGATCACCGGGGAGCTGTTTTTT | CASSHRQITGELFF
few | 15 | - | TRBJ1-3 | TRBV29-1 | TGCAGCGTCCCCGGGGGGGGCAACTCTGGAAACACCATATATTTT | CSVPGGGNSGNTIYF
- | 15 | TRBD1 | TRBJ1-6 | TRBV3-1 | TGTGCCAGCAGCCAAACCGCGACAGGGGGATCACCCCTCCACTTT | CASSQTATGGSPLHF
few | 15 | - | TRBJ1-2 | TRBV4-3 | TGCGCCAGCAGCCAAGATGTGCGGGGAAACTATGGCTACACCTTC | CASSQDVRGNYGYTF
few | 15 | - | TRBJ2-3 | TRBV3-1 | TGTGCCAGCAGCTCGCGACAGACCGGCGGCGATACGCAGTATTTT | CASSSRQTGGDTQYF
- | 19 | TRBD2 | TRBJ2-1 | TRBV5-6 | TGTGCCAGCAGCCCTCGGGGACTAGCGGGGATTGGGTCCTACAATGAGCAGTTCTTC | CASSPRGLAGIGSYNEQFF
- | 17 | - | TRBJ1-4 | TRBV5-1 | TGCGCCAGCAGCTCTGGATCCGGCGGCTCTACTAATGAAAAACTGTTTTTT | CASSSGSGGSTNEKLFF
- | 15 | - | TRBJ1-1 | TRBV28 | TGTGCCAGCAGTTTCTTCGCACGGCAGGTGGTTAAAACTTTCTTT | CASSFFARQVVKTFF
- | 16 | - | TRBJ2-3 | TRBV27 | TGTGCCAGCAGTTTATTTGACCCCGGCAGGTCGATTACGCAGTATTTT | CASSLFDPGRSITQYF
few | 14 | - | TRBJ2-2 | TRBV4-2 | TGTGCCAGCAGCCAGCCTGGGAACACCGGGGAGCTGTTTTTT | CASSQPGNTGELFF
- | 13 | - | TRBJ1-1 | TRBV20-1 | TGCAGTGCTAAGAGGGGAAGGGACACTGAAGCTTTCTTT | CSAKRGRDTEAFF
many | 14 | - | TRBJ2-2 | TRBV5-1 | TGCGCCAGCAGCTTGGTACAGGGCACCGGGGAGCTGTTTTTT | CASSLVQGTGELFF
- | 15 | - | TRBJ2-1 | TRBV5-1 | TGCGCCAGCAGCCCCGGGTGGGTTAACAACAATGAGCAGTTCTTC | CASSPGWVNNNEQFF
- | 13 | - | TRBJ2-3 | TRBV7-9 | TGTGCCAGCAGCTTAGAGACTTCGGATACGCAGTATTTT | CASSLETSDTQYF
- | 16 | TRBD1 | TRBJ2-3 | TRBV12-3/TRBV12-4 | TGTGCCAGCAGACCCGGGACAGGCGTGGGCACAGATACGCAGTATTTT | CASRPGTGVGTDTQYF
- | 16 | - | TRBJ2-5 | TRBV5-1 | TGCGCCAGCAAGAGTCTACATCTCCCCCGGTCGGAGACCCAGTACTTC | CASKSLHLPRSETQYF